This TCR beta chain derives from a study listed by TCRdb under 2016. Trimming removed 5 bases from V and 0 bases from J, leaving 11 bases between the germline ends. The CDR3, from cysteine to phenylalanine, totals 15 residues. Here the CDR3 DNA is all that survives: 45 bases in frame from base 1. In the germline V gene (reference sequence), CDR1 corresponds to SEHNR and CDR2 to FQNEAQ. This clonotype occurred many times. The antigen it binds to is not known. Base qualities are not at hand, and no much larger clone is one base apart. The method behind the library was RT-PCR. The sequencing machine was an Illumina MiSeq. Using fastp trimming at Q25 and MiXCR clonotype assembly, TCRdb reanalyzed the public sequencing data and kept in-frame beta chains. Here each entry gathers all rows of one CDR3 protein and keeps the most common genes and DNA. Present in this sample are almost 700,000 distinct CDR3 sequences, approximately 15% of which were seen just once. The ten largest make up around 3.3% of the sample.

This receptor was taken from a female donor in good health, serving as a healthy control. The sequence is built from TRBV7-9 and TRBJ2-4; 5 matching bases give a weak D call of TRBD2. The source material was memory CD4+ T cells from blood. CDR3 reads: CASSPLGGAKNIQYF. The DNA reads TGTGCCAGCAGCCCCTTAGGAGGAGCCAAAAACATTCAGTACTTC.